This T cell receptor beta chain originates from a study of shared clonotypes between healthy human individuals. On the study more broadly: Donors were a couple of women and a few men aged 18 to 49.

Some clones are missing from TCRdb's copy, which holds only in-frame ones; the method was immunoSEQ multiplex PCR. The sample consists of about half a million clones, more than 65% of them appearing once. Germline V gene lookup returns CDR1 SEHNR and CDR2 FQNEAQ (reference sequence). The CDR3 is 14 residues long. As for this clone: With a far larger clone one base away, a read error is the likely cause. At the DNA level, this CDR3 is encoded by other sequences in the same sample as well.

The sample taken for sequencing was PBMCs. The genes are TRBV7-9 and TRBJ1-5; D ambiguous. The source of this sequence is a woman aged 40-49 years in good health. Some clones in this sample may be carry-over from other donors' samples. CDR3 DNA: TGTGCCAGTAGCTTTGACGGCTATTATCAGCCCCAGCATTTT. It translates to CASSFDGYYQPQHF.